These 23 T cell receptor beta chains originate from one sample sequenced in a study of CD8 T cells in Susac syndrome. RNA was extracted with the RNeasy kit, and a quantity of about 0.45 to 1 ug was reverse transcribed using random hexamers. MiXCR, run by TCRdb on the immunoSEQ multiplex PCR reads, gives a single entry per CDR3 protein. The sample includes 150,000 to 200,000 distinct CDR3 sequences, 92% of them seen just once. The sample consisted of CD4+ T cells from PBMCs. The receptors derive from a human donor in good health.

The chain recombines TRBV6-2 or TRBV6-3 with TRBJ2-7; the D is unclear. The CDR3 totals 15 residues. The V gene's germline CDR1 is MNHEY and CDR2 SVGEGT. Trimming stripped 4 bases from V and 5 bases from J, with 18 bases between. CDR3 sequence: CASSFSSGSTHEQYF. CDR3 nucleotides: TGTGCCAGCAGTTTCTCCTCCGGGTCTACCCACGAGCAGTACTTC.

The chain employs TRBV2 and TRBJ2-5; D is ambiguous. The CDR3 totals 13 residues. Germline V gives CDR1 SNHLY, CDR2 FYNNEI. V lost 6 bases, J lost 4 bases, and 12 bases lay in between. The CDR3 loop is CASSDERTETQYF. The CDR3 DNA reads TGTGCCAGCAGCGACGAAAGGACAGAGACCCAGTACTTC.

The chain couples TRBV7-2 to TRBJ1-5; TRBD1 might be the D (5 bases). This CDR3 has 16 amino acids. Trimming left V 1 base short and J 0 bases short, with 10 bases between. CDR1 is SGHTA and CDR2 is FQGNSA in the germline V gene. This CDR3 reads CASSLEQAYSNQPQHF. CDR3 bases: TGTGCCAGCAGCTTAGAACAGGCTTATAGCAATCAGCCCCAGCATTTT.

The CDR3 bases are TGCGCCAGCAGCCACTCACAGGGATACCAAGAGACCCAGTACTTC. Its protein is CASSHSQGYQETQYF. V and J are TRBV4-3 and TRBJ2-5; TRBD1 might be the D (6 bases). CDR3 length equals 15 residues. Germline CDR1 is LGHNA and CDR2 is YSLEER. Between the trimmed V and J ends, which lost 3 bases and 0 bases, there was a span of 11 bases.

The J gene is TRBJ2-4, the V gene TRBV19, with D perhaps TRBD2 (6 bases). V was shortened by 6 bases and J by 4 bases, with 13 bases between the two germline ends. The CDR3 sequence is 14 residues long. The germline V gene has CDR1 LNHDA and CDR2 SQIVND (reference sequence). CDR3: CASSPGTWKNIQYF. CDR3 nucleotide sequence: TGTGCCAGTAGCCCCGGGACTTGGAAAAACATTCAGTACTTC. The whole variable domain, filled in from reference TRBV19 and TRBJ2-4, reads DGGITQSPKYLFRKEGQNVTLSCEQNLNHDAMYWYRQDPGQGLRLIYYSQIVNDFQKGDIAEGYSVSREKKESFPLTVTSAQKNPTAFYLCASSPGTWKNIQYFGAGTRLSVL.

The rearrangement uses TRBV20-1 and TRBJ2-7; perhaps D is TRBD1 or TRBD2 (5 bases each). Trimming took off 5 bases at V and 5 bases at J, with 19 bases between the two ends. Looked up from germline, CDR1 is DFQATT and CDR2 is SNEGSKA (reference sequence). This CDR3 is 14 amino acids long. In DNA form, the CDR3 reads TGCAGTGCTGAGGGACGAGGTCCCACCGACGAGCAGTACTTC. This encodes CSAEGRGPTDEQYF.

This clonotype is a singleton in its sample. This sequence joins TRBV20-1 and TRBJ1-2, with 8 positions matching TRBD1. The CDR3 loop spans 16 amino acids. The V segment lost 3 bases and the J segment 7 bases; nucleotides outside the gene matches: 16. Germline CDR1 DFQATT, CDR2 SNEGSKA (reference sequence). CDR3 loop: CSASQGAMIGRGGYTF. The CDR3 DNA sequence: TGCAGTGCTAGCCAGGGGGCCATGATCGGGCGTGGTGGCTACACCTTC.

The table lists this clonotype with a few counts. CDR3 nucleotides: TGTGCCAGCAGTTACCCCAGGGGGCGGGGGGTCGACAATGAGCAGTTCTTC. Amino acid sequence: CASSYPRGRGVDNEQFF. The V call is TRBV6-2 or TRBV6-3, the J call TRBJ2-1, with D possibly being TRBD1 or TRBD2 (8 bases each). Germline assignment: CDR1 MNHEY and CDR2 SVGEGT. V was shortened by 2 bases and J by 5 bases, with 19 bases between the two germline ends. CDR3 size: 17 residues.

V usage is TRBV5-1 and J usage is TRBJ2-3, with TRBD1 matching over 7 bases. V lost 4 bases to trimming and J lost 4 bases; unmatched junction nucleotides: 9. This CDR3 comprises 15 residues. Germline V lookup: CDR1 SGHRS, CDR2 YFSETQ. CDR3 nucleotides: TGCGCCAGCAGCCGAGGGGGCGCGGAAGCAGATACGCAGTATTTT. Amino acids: CASSRGGAEADTQYF.

This clonotype was counted only a few times. The CDR3 protein is CASSLTENYGYTF. CDR3 sequence (DNA): TGTGCCAGCAGCCTGACCGAAAACTATGGCTACACCTTC. J is TRBJ1-2 and V is TRBV7-9; D call uncertain. The CDR3 runs 13 residues. Looked up from germline, CDR1 is SEHNR and CDR2 is FQNEAQ (reference sequence). V shed 5 bases and J shed 2 bases, with 9 bases lying between them.

The chain couples TRBV5-1 to TRBJ2-7; unclear D gene. Trimming left V 4 bases short and J 3 bases short, with 14 bases between. Germline V lookup: CDR1 SGHRS, CDR2 YFSETQ. The CDR3 length is 14 residues. CDR3 loop: CASSDGSFLYEQYF. The CDR3 DNA is TGCGCCAGCAGCGATGGGTCTTTTCTCTACGAGCAGTACTTC. Variable domain in full (rest from reference TRBV5-1 and TRBJ2-7): KAGVTQTPRYLIKTRGQQVTLSCSPISGHRSVSWYQQTPGQGLQFLFEYFSETQRNKGNFPGRFSGRQFSNSRSEMNVSTLELGDSALYLCASSDGSFLYEQYFGPGTRLTVT.

The chain is built from TRBV19 and TRBJ2-1; tentatively, D is TRBD1 (5 bases). The CDR3 is made up of 14 amino acids. Germline assignment: CDR1 LNHDA and CDR2 SQIVND (reference sequence). V was shortened by 5 bases and J by 5 bases, with 13 bases between the two germline ends. This CDR3 reads CASSRPGWNNEQFF. The CDR3 bases are TGTGCCAGTAGTCGGCCAGGGTGGAACAATGAGCAGTTCTTC.

As DNA, the CDR3 is TGCAGCGTGGACCTGGGGGGCTCTTGGGGAAACACCATATATTTT. This sequence encodes CSVDLGGSWGNTIYF. The J gene is TRBJ1-3, the V gene TRBV29-1, with D possibly being TRBD1 (6 bases). V gave up 6 bases and J gave up 4 bases, with 19 bases separating them. CDR1 and CDR2 (germline): SQVTM, ANQGSEA. The CDR3 runs to 15 residues.

This chain joins TRBV5-4 and TRBJ2-2; 9 bases are shared with TRBD2. V lost 1 base and J lost 5; bases outside the gene matches: 12. Germline values: CDR1 SGHNT, CDR2 YYREEE (reference sequence). CDR3 length: 18 amino acids. This chain's CDR3 is CASSLFGLAGLETGELFF. CDR3 nucleotides: TGTGCCAGCAGCTTGTTTGGCCTAGCGGGGTTAGAAACCGGGGAGCTGTTTTTT.

This rearrangement joins TRBV12-3 or TRBV12-4 to TRBJ2-3; D may be TRBD1 or TRBD2 (5 bases each). CDR3 length: 18 amino acids. V shed 6 bases and J shed 4 bases, with 26 bases lying between them. The CDR3 is CASRTRLSRDRGPDTQYF. In nucleotides, the CDR3 is TGTGCCAGCAGAACCCGATTAAGCCGGGACCGGGGTCCAGATACGCAGTATTTT.

This chain joins TRBV3-1 and TRBJ2-7; D is possibly TRBD2 (5 bases). With 4 bases removed from V and 0 bases from J, the gap between germline ends came to 10 bases. The CDR3 has 14 amino acids. Looked up from germline, CDR1 is LGHDT and CDR2 is YNNKEL (reference sequence). The CDR3 DNA follows: TGTGCCAGCAGCCGAAACCGGGACTCCTACGAGCAGTACTTC. Amino acids: CASSRNRDSYEQYF.

V gene TRBV5-1 combines with J gene TRBJ1-2; D is unresolved. CDR3 size: 16 residues. Per the germline V gene, CDR1 is SGHRS and CDR2 is YFSETQ. Trimming took 0 bases from V and 2 from J, leaving 14 bases between them. CDR3 in DNA: TGCGCCAGCAGCTTGGTTGCCGGGTCCCCAAACTATGGCTACACCTTC. This encodes CASSLVAGSPNYGYTF.

This chain links TRBV2 with TRBJ1-5; 10 bases are shared with TRBD1. Germline V lookup: CDR1 SNHLY, CDR2 FYNNEI. This CDR3 has 15 amino acids. Trimming removed 6 bases from V and 4 bases from J; junction bases left unmatched: 6. CDR3 protein: CASRDRGLVNQPQHF. The CDR3 DNA follows: TGTGCCAGCAGAGACAGGGGGCTTGTTAATCAGCCCCAGCATTTT.

This rearrangement joins TRBV19 to TRBJ1-5; 8 bases line up with TRBD1. CDR1 is LNHDA, CDR2 SQIVND, per germline (reference sequence). The junction had 4 bases not matched to a gene; V was cut back by 1 base and J by 2 bases. This CDR3 has 16 residues. The DNA of the CDR3 is TGTGCCAGTAGTATAGGCGAGGGACAGGGCAATCAGCCCCAGCATTTT. Translated, it gives CASSIGEGQGNQPQHF.

This clonotype was observed once. V and J are TRBV7-2 and TRBJ2-5; no clear D gene. CDR3 length equals 14 residues. Germline V gives CDR1 SGHTA, CDR2 FQGNSA. The V end lost 5 bases, the J end lost 0 bases, and 10 bases lay between the germline ends. CDR3 DNA sequence: TGTGCCAGCAGCCTCGGAGTGTACCAAGAGACCCAGTACTTC. It encodes CASSLGVYQETQYF.

This clonotype was found a few times. The V and J genes are TRBV7-2 and TRBJ1-1; 9 nucleotides line up with TRBD1. J was trimmed by 0 bases and V by 5 bases; bases with no gene match: 10. The CDR3 contains 17 residues. Germline V lookup: CDR1 SGHTA, CDR2 FQGNSA. CDR3 DNA sequence: TGTGCCAGCAGCCCCACGACAGGGGGGTACTTGAACACTGAAGCTTTCTTT. It yields the protein CASSPTTGGYLNTEAFF. Drawing the rest from reference TRBV7-2 and TRBJ1-1, the complete variable domain is GAGVSQSPSNKVTEKGKDVELRCDPISGHTALYWYRQSLGQGLEFLIYFQGNSAPDKSGLPSDRFSAERTGGSVSTLTIQRTQQEDSAVYLCASSPTTGGYLNTEAFFGQGTRLTVV.

The CDR3 DNA sequence: TGTGCCAGCAGTTACAATCCCTGGACAGGGGAATCCTACGAGCAGTACTTC. Translated: CASSYNPWTGESYEQYF. V usage is TRBV6-2 or TRBV6-3 and J usage is TRBJ2-7; 9 bases match TRBD1. The CDR3 is 17 amino acids. The V gene's germline CDR1 is MNHEY and CDR2 SVGEGT. V lost 2 bases and J lost 1; bases outside the gene matches: 9.

This clonotype was observed a few times. This chain links TRBV5-1 with TRBJ1-5; 9 nucleotides align to TRBD1. The V gene end was trimmed by 4 bases and the J gene end by 2 bases; junction bases not matched to a gene: 7. The CDR3 extends over 16 amino acids. CDR1 is SGHRS, CDR2 YFSETQ, per germline. In DNA form, the CDR3 reads TGCGCCAGCAGCCCGGAGGGACAGGGTGGCAATCAGCCCCAGCATTTT. It specifies CASSPEGQGGNQPQHF. The full variable domain, in which reference TRBV5-1 and TRBJ1-5 provide the parts outside the CDR3, is KAGVTQTPRYLIKTRGQQVTLSCSPISGHRSVSWYQQTPGQGLQFLFEYFSETQRNKGNFPGRFSGRQFSNSRSEMNVSTLELGDSALYLCASSPEGQGGNQPQHFGDGTRLSIL.